The rows below give T cell receptor beta chains drawn from one sample of a study of shared clonotypes between healthy human individuals. Profiling relied on immunoSEQ multiplex PCR, and the TCRdb table lists in-frame clones only, not all of them. The table records roughly 2.5 million clones, around 94% of them present only once. The sample taken for sequencing was naive CD4+ T cells sorted from blood. Receptors originate from a man aged 18-30 years in good health. Both conserved end residues are part of each CDR3. D genes are given only for firm matches. Part of the rows lack a size; the others show once, few, many or a class for expanded clones.

TRBJ2-1	TRBV21-1	.	.	TGTGCCAGCAGCTTTCGGGGAGGGAGCTCCTACAATGAGCAGTTCTTC	CASSFRGGSSYNEQFF
TRBJ2-7	TRBV28	.	TRBD1	TGTGCCAGCAGTTTCCGAGTTCCGGGACAGGGGAAGAACGAGCAGTACTTC	CASSFRVPGQGKNEQYF
TRBJ1-6	TRBV7-9	.	TRBD1	TGTGCCAGCAGCACTGACAGGGCGATCAATTCACCCCTCCACTTT	CASSTDRAINSPLHF
TRBJ2-7	TRBV10-2	.	.	TGCGCCAGCAGTGAGTCGGTGGCTTCCTACGAGCAGTACTTC	CASSESVASYEQYF
TRBJ2-3	TRBV4-1	.	TRBD2	TGCGCCAGCAGCCAAGAGAGACTAGCGGGGGTACCCCGAACAGATACGCAGTATTTT	CASSQERLAGVPRTDTQYF
TRBJ2-3	TRBV27	.	.	TGTGCCAGCAGTTTAGGGGGGGCGAGCACAGATACGCAGTATTTT	CASSLGGASTDTQYF
TRBJ2-7	TRBV7-2	.	TRBD1	TGTGCCAGCAGCTACGACAGGGGATCAGCCTACGAGCAGTACTTC	CASSYDRGSAYEQYF
TRBJ1-1	TRBV6-6	.	TRBD1	TGTGCCAGCAGTTCCCGGACAGGTAAAGCTTTCTTT	CASSSRTGKAFF
TRBJ2-3	TRBV30	.	.	TGTGCCTGGACCAGCCGCGGAGGATTAGATACGCAGTATTTT	CAWTSRGGLDTQYF
TRBJ1-1	TRBV10-3	few	.	TGTGCCATCAGTCTCGGTAGCGGGATGAACACTGAAGCTTTCTTT	CAISLGSGMNTEAFF
TRBJ2-1	TRBV7-9	few	.	TGTGCCAGCAGCTTACAGGGGAAGGTCAATGAGCAGTTCTTC	CASSLQGKVNEQFF
TRBJ1-5	TRBV7-2	.	.	TGTGCCAGCAGCTTAGAGGACGGCCCCAATCAGCCCCAGCATTTT	CASSLEDGPNQPQHF
TRBJ1-1	TRBV5-8	.	.	TGTGCCAGCAGCCGGGGAGGGAATGATAGGAGAACTGAAGCTTTCTTT	CASSRGGNDRRTEAFF
TRBJ1-2	TRBV30	.	.	TGTGCCTGGAGTGTACGGGTGGACAGCTATGGCTACACCTTC	CAWSVRVDSYGYTF
TRBJ2-5	TRBV10-1	.	.	TGCGCCAGCAGTGGAAAACAGGGCCCCCAGTACTTC	CASSGKQGPQYF
TRBJ2-2	TRBV11-2	.	TRBD2	TGTGCCAGCATCCTTAGCGGGACGAACACCGGGGAGCTGTTTTTT	CASILSGTNTGELFF
TRBJ2-7	TRBV11-2	once	.	TGTGCCAGCAGCCGCACGGGCTACGAGCAGTACTTC	CASSRTGYEQYF
TRBJ2-5	TRBV2	.	.	TGTGCCAGCAGTGCCCCCTGGGAGGAGACCCAGTACTTC	CASSAPWEETQYF
TRBJ1-3	TRBV7-9	.	.	TGTGCCAGCAGAATGGACCTCTCTGGAAACACCATATATTTT	CASRMDLSGNTIYF
TRBJ2-3	TRBV10-3	.	.	TGTGCCATCAGTGAATTTTACGGCAGAACAGATACGCAGTATTTT	CAISEFYGRTDTQYF
TRBJ1-1	TRBV6-5	.	.	TGTGCCAGCAGTGTCCAGGGGTACACTGAAGCTTTCTTT	CASSVQGYTEAFF
TRBJ2-1	TRBV7-9	.	TRBD2	TGTGCCAGCCTGGTATTCCCTAGCGGAGTATACAATGAGCAGTTCTTC	CASLVFPSGVYNEQFF
TRBJ1-2	TRBV10-1	.	.	TGCGCCAGCAGTGAGTCCGGACAGCCTTATGGCTACACCTTC	CASSESGQPYGYTF
TRBJ2-3	TRBV10-3	.	.	TGTGCCATCAGCGACACAGATACGCAGTATTTT	CAISDTDTQYF
TRBJ2-7	TRBV6-1	.	.	TGTGCCAGCAGAATACAGGGTTCCGGCCGGAGCGAGCAGTACTTC	CASRIQGSGRSEQYF
TRBJ2-5	TRBV6-1	.	TRBD2	TGTGCCAGCAGTGAGCAGCGGGGGACACAAGAGACCCAGTACTTC	CASSEQRGTQETQYF
TRBJ2-2	TRBV2	.	TRBD1	TGTGCCAGCAAACCAGGGGGCACCGGGGAGCTGTTTTTT	CASKPGGTGELFF
TRBJ2-7	TRBV5-1	.	TRBD1	TGCGCCAGCAGCATCGGGACAGGCGGTAACTACGAGCAGTACTTC	CASSIGTGGNYEQYF
TRBJ1-6	TRBV5-6	.	.	TGTGCCAGCAGCCACATACAGGTTCTTAATTCACCCCTCCACTTT	CASSHIQVLNSPLHF
TRBJ1-1	TRBV18	.	.	TGTGCCAGCTCACCACAACCAGGCACTGAAGCTTTCTTT	CASSPQPGTEAFF
TRBJ1-3	TRBV2	.	.	TGTGCCAGCAGTATCACCCTCAGCTCTGGAAACACCATATATTTT	CASSITLSSGNTIYF
TRBJ1-5	TRBV11-2	.	.	TGTGCCAGCAGCCCGGGAAGCCCCCAGCATTTT	CASSPGSPQHF
TRBJ2-3	TRBV5-1	.	.	TGCGCCAGCAGCTTGGGGCATTCTAGCACAGATACGCAGTATTTT	CASSLGHSSTDTQYF
TRBJ1-1	TRBV2	.	TRBD1	TGTGCCAGCAGTGGGACAGGGGCGGCTGAAGCTTTCTTT	CASSGTGAAEAFF
TRBJ2-7	TRBV15	.	.	TGTGCCACCAGCACGGGGTGGCAGGGATCCCCCTACGAGCAGTACTTC	CATSTGWQGSPYEQYF
TRBJ2-7	TRBV10-3	.	TRBD2	TGTGCCATCAGTGAGTCGAGTGGGGGGGATTACGAGCAGTACTTC	CAISESSGGDYEQYF
TRBJ2-5	TRBV28	.	.	TGTGCCAGCAGTTCCACACAGTTGCCGGAGACCCAGTACTTC	CASSSTQLPETQYF
TRBJ2-3	TRBV5-1	.	TRBD2	TGCGCCAGCAGCCGTAGCGGGGTCCCCACAGATACGCAGTATTTT	CASSRSGVPTDTQYF
TRBJ2-2	TRBV5-8	few	TRBD1	TGTGCCAGCAGCTCGGGACAGGCGAACACCGGGGAGCTGTTTTTT	CASSSGQANTGELFF
TRBJ2-5	TRBV19	.	TRBD1	TGTGCCAGTAGCGCCACCGGGACAGGGTTTCTAGAGACCCAGTACTTC	CASSATGTGFLETQYF
TRBJ2-1	TRBV7-9	.	.	TGTGCCAGCAGCTTAGAGTATGAGCAGTTCTTC	CASSLEYEQFF
TRBJ1-6	TRBV2	.	.	TGTGCCAGCAGTGAAAGTGGGAATAATTCACCCCTCCACTTT	CASSESGNNSPLHF
TRBJ2-3	TRBV5-6	.	TRBD2	TGTGCCAGCAGCTTGGGACTAGCGGGAGATACGCAGTATTTT	CASSLGLAGDTQYF
TRBJ1-1	TRBV6-5	.	.	TGTGCCAGCAAGACACTTGGACCGAACACTGAAGCTTTCTTT	CASKTLGPNTEAFF
TRBJ2-3	TRBV18	.	.	TGTGCCAGCTCTTGGGGACGCACAGATACGCAGTATTTT	CASSWGRTDTQYF
TRBJ2-5	TRBV15	.	TRBD2	TGTGCCACCAGCAGTCCAGCGGGATGGGGTGAGACCCAGTACTTC	CATSSPAGWGETQYF
TRBJ2-7	TRBV10-3	.	TRBD1	TGTGCCATCAGTCCGGGACAGGGGGCTTACGAGCAGTACTTC	CAISPGQGAYEQYF
TRBJ2-2	TRBV30	.	.	TGTGCTTGGAGTGTTAGTATCGGCGTAATTGGGACTCGGCACACCGGGGAGCTGTTTTTT	CAWSVSIGVIGTRHTGELFF